This TCR beta chain originates from a study of response to subunit inactivated influenza vaccine. Study-level results: T cells newly recruited by each seasonal influenza vaccination are few, the authors suggested.

TCRdb called the RT-PCR reads again in MiXCR, with one record for every CDR3 protein. There are around 520,000 distinct CDR3 sequences in the sample; 12% occur only once, and 10% to 13% lies in the top ten. A few counts support this clonotype. Its target is unknown. This clonotype was sampled from a man between 50 and 59 years old who received an inactivated influenza vaccine. The starting material was PBMCs from blood, obtained on the day of vaccination.

DNA for the CDR3: TGTGCCAGCAGTTATGATCGGGTTTCACCCCTCCACTTT. Translated, it gives CASSYDRVSPLHF. V and J are TRBV6-6 and TRBJ1-6; D unclear. The CDR3 length is 13 residues. The germline V gene has CDR1 MNHNY and CDR2 SVGAGI (reference sequence). V dropped 3 bases and J dropped 9 bases, with 9 bases sitting between them.